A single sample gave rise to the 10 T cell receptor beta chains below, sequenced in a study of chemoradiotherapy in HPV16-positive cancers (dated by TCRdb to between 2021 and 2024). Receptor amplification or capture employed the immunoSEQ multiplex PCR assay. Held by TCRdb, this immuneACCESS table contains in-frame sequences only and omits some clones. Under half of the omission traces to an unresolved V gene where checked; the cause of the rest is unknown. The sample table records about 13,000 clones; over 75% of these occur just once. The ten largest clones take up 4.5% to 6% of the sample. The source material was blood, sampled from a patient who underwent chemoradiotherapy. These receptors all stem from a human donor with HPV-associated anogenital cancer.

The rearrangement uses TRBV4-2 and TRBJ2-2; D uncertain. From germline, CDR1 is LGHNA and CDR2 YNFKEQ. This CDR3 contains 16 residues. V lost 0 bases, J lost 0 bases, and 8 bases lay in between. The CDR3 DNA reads TGTGCCAGCAGCCAAGATAGGCACGCGAACACCGGGGAGCTGTTTTTT. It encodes CASSQDRHANTGELFF.

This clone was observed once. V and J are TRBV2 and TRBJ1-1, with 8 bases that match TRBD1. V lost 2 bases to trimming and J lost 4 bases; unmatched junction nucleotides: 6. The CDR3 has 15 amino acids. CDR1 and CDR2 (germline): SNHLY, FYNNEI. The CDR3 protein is CASSESDRGSTEAFF. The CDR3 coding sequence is TGTGCCAGCAGTGAATCCGACAGGGGATCCACTGAAGCTTTCTTT.

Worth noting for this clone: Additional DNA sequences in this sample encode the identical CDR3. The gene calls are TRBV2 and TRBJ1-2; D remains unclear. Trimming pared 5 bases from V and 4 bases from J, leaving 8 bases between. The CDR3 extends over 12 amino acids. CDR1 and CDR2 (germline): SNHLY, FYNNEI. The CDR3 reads CASSPPGYGYTF. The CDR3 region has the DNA TGTGCCAGCAGTCCTCCCGGCTATGGCTACACCTTC.

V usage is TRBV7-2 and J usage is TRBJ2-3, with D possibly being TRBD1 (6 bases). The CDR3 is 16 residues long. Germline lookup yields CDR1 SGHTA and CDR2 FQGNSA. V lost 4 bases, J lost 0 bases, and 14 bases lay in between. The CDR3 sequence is CASSSNRVISTDTQYF. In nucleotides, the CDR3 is TGTGCCAGCAGCTCCAACAGGGTGATCAGCACAGATACGCAGTATTTT.

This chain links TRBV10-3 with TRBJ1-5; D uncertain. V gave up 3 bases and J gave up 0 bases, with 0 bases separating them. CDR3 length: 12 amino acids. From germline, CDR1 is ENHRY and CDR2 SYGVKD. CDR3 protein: CAISDSNQPQHF. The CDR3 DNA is TGTGCCATCAGTGATAGCAATCAGCCCCAGCATTTT.

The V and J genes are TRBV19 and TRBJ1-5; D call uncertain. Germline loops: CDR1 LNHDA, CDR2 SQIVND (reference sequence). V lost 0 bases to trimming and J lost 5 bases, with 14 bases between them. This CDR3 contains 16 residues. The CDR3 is CASSIDGTNFDQPQHF. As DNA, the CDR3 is TGTGCCAGTAGTATAGATGGAACGAATTTTGATCAGCCCCAGCATTTT. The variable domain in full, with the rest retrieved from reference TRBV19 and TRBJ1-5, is DGGITQSPKYLFRKEGQNVTLSCEQNLNHDAMYWYRQDPGQGLRLIYYSQIVNDFQKGDIAEGYSVSREKKESFPLTVTSAQKNPTAFYLCASSIDGTNFDQPQHFGDGTRLSIL.

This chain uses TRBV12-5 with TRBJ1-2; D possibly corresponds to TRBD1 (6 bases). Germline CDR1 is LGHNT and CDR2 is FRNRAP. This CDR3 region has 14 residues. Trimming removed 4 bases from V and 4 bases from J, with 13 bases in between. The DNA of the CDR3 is TGTGCTAGTGGTTCGGAGCGGGACACCTATGGCTACACCTTC. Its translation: CASGSERDTYGYTF.

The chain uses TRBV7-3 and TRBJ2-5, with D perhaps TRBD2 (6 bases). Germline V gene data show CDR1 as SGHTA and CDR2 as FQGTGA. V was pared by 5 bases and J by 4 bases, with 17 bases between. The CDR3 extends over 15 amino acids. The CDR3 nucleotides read TGTGCCAGCAGCCCTAGCGTCCGCAAGGGAGAGACCCAGTACTTC. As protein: CASSPSVRKGETQYF. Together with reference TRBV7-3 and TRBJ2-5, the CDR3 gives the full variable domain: GAGVSQTPSNKVTEKGKYVELRCDPISGHTALYWYRQSLGQGPEFLIYFQGTGAADDSGLPNDRFFAVRPEGSVSTLKIQRTERGDSAVYLCASSPSVRKGETQYFGPGTRLLVL.

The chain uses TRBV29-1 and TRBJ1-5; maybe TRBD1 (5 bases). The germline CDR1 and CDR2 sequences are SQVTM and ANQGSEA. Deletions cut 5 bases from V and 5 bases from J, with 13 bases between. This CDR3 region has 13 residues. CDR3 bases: TGCAGCGTTCGGGGCAGTATCGATCAGCCCCAGCATTTT. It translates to CSVRGSIDQPQHF.

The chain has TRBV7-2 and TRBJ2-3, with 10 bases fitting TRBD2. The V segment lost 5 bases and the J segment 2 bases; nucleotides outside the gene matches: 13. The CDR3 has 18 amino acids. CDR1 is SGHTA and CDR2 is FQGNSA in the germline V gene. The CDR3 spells CASSLIPGLALTTDTQYF. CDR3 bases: TGTGCCAGCAGCCTAATCCCGGGACTAGCGCTAACCACAGATACGCAGTATTTT.